These 32 T cell receptor beta chains came from one sample sequenced in a study of persistence of HIV-infected CD4 T cells (dated by TCRdb to 2018 to 2021). In light of the paper, this sample's treatment or condition label describes: suppressive antiretroviral therapy. Cells were stimulated with a pool of overlapping HIV-1 Gag 15-mer peptides at 0.95 to 1 ug per peptide per mL. Memory populations depleted of antigen-responding cells were obtained by sorting nonresponding CD40L-negative CD69-negative CD45RO-high memory CD4+ T cells. The immunoSEQ hsTCRB assay version 4, run in survey mode, was used to sequence TCRbeta repertoires from genomic DNA. TCRdb holds this immuneACCESS table with in-frame rearrangements only. Some clones are missing; in checked studies, unresolved V genes explain under half, and the rest has no known cause. This sample is represented by 30,000 to 45,000 clones; roughly four fifths of them were singletons. Clones ranked in the top ten supply almost 1% of the sample.

The antigens these receptors bind are not known. Here the sequenced sample was cultured CD4+ T cells from PBMCs, taken from a patient who received antiretroviral therapy. This specimen's cell subset or site label, interpreted: CD40L-CD69- CD45RO-high memory CD4 T cells not responding to Gag peptides. The receptors originated from an adult with HIV. The donor label of this sample is uncertain.

This chain links TRBV5-8 with TRBJ1-2; tentatively, D is TRBD1 (5 bases). The V gene lost 2 bases and the J gene lost 0 bases, with 5 bases spanning the gap. Per the germline V gene, CDR1 is SGHTS and CDR2 is YDEGEE. The CDR3 covers 13 residues. Here the CDR3 reads CASSFRANYGYTF. The DNA for the CDR3 is TGTGCCAGCAGCTTCAGGGCTAACTATGGCTACACCTTC.

The chain employs TRBV10-3 and TRBJ1-6, with D unresolved. The germline V gene has CDR1 ENHRY and CDR2 SYGVKD. The CDR3 has 13 residues. Trimming took off 2 bases at V and 6 bases at J, with 5 bases between the two ends. The CDR3 protein is CAISEGSNSPLHF. CDR3 bases: TGTGCCATCAGTGAGGGCAGTAATTCACCCCTCCACTTT.

V usage is TRBV19 and J usage is TRBJ1-2, with 8 bases that match TRBD1. V dropped 4 bases and J dropped 8; count of bases not matched to a gene: 9. The V gene's germline CDR1 is LNHDA and CDR2 SQIVND (reference sequence). The CDR3 covers 14 residues. The CDR3 region is CASSTTGDSKGYTF. The CDR3 bases are TGTGCCAGTAGTACGACAGGGGATTCTAAAGGCTACACCTTC.

The chain links TRBV19 to TRBJ1-2; D is possibly TRBD1 (5 bases). The CDR3 runs 13 residues. Germline CDR1 is LNHDA and CDR2 is SQIVND (reference sequence). Trimming left V 5 bases short and J 0 bases short, with 7 bases between. DNA for the CDR3: TGTGCCAGTAGTCCGACAGCTAACTATGGCTACACCTTC. It yields the protein CASSPTANYGYTF.

The V gene is TRBV5-4, the J gene TRBJ2-6, with D perhaps matching TRBD2 (6 bases). The V end was cut by 4 bases, the J end by 1 base, with 12 bases between. The germline CDR1 and CDR2 sequences are SGHNT and YYREEE (reference sequence). CDR3 length equals 16 residues. CDR3 in DNA: TGTGCCAGCAGCCTGGGTGGGGGGTCTGGGGCCAACGTCCTGACTTTC. Translation gives CASSLGGGSGANVLTF.

The chain has TRBV5-1 and TRBJ2-2; D tentatively reads TRBD1 or TRBD2 (5 bases each). Germline CDR1 and CDR2: SGHRS and YFSETQ. There are 15 residues in the CDR3. V gave up 0 bases and J gave up 4 bases, with 10 bases separating them. CDR3 sequence: CASSLGDGPTGELFF. The CDR3, as DNA: TGCGCCAGCAGCTTGGGGGACGGCCCCACCGGGGAGCTGTTTTTT.

V is TRBV7-6 and J is TRBJ1-4, with D tentatively TRBD1 (5 bases). The CDR3 is 17 residues long. The germline V gene has CDR1 SGHVS and CDR2 FNYEAQ. The germline V and J ends were trimmed by 2 bases and 0 bases, with 13 bases remaining between them. The CDR3 reads CASSLTGSFTTNEKLFF. The CDR3 coding sequence is TGTGCCAGCAGCTTAACAGGCAGCTTCACAACTAATGAAAAACTGTTTTTT.

The chain couples TRBV5-6 to TRBJ2-7; no reliable D call. Trimming took 0 bases from V and 0 from J, leaving 7 bases between them. The V gene's germline CDR1 is SGHDT and CDR2 YYEEEE. The CDR3 totals 14 residues. The CDR3 reads CASSLVFSSYEQYF. The CDR3 bases are TGTGCCAGCAGCTTGGTTTTTAGCTCCTACGAGCAGTACTTC.

The chain joins TRBV3-1 (or the pseudogene TRBV3-2) to TRBJ2-7; D might be TRBD2 (5 bases). The ends were cut back, 5 bases at V and 3 bases at J, with 11 bases in the middle. Germline lookup yields CDR1 LGHDT and CDR2 YNNKEL (reference sequence). The CDR3 has 13 amino acids. The CDR3 region is CASSNRGGYEQYF. CDR3 DNA sequence: TGTGCCAGCAGCAATCGGGGTGGCTACGAGCAGTACTTC.

This chain uses TRBV9 with TRBJ1-3; D possibly corresponds to TRBD1 (6 bases). This CDR3 has 15 residues. Trimming removed 5 bases at V and 2 bases at J, with 14 bases between. Germline-derived CDR1 and CDR2 are SGDLS and YYNGEE. Here the CDR3 DNA reads TGTGCCAGCAGTGCCTACAGGGCGGCTGGAAACACCATATATTTT. It encodes CASSAYRAAGNTIYF.

The count of this clone is one. This rearrangement joins TRBV9 to TRBJ2-1; D may match TRBD1 or TRBD2 (5 bases each). From germline, CDR1 is SGDLS and CDR2 YYNGEE. The CDR3 has 15 amino acids. The germline V and J ends were trimmed by 1 base and 2 bases, with 10 bases remaining between them. The CDR3 nucleotides are TGTGCCAGCAGCGTAAGGGACCCTACCTACAATGAGCAGTTCTTC. Protein product: CASSVRDPTYNEQFF.

The V gene is TRBV15, the J gene TRBJ1-2; D is undetermined. The V gene lost 4 bases and the J gene lost 13 bases, with 25 bases spanning the gap. The germline V gene has CDR1 LNHNV and CDR2 YYDKDF (reference sequence). The CDR3 length is 15 residues. The CDR3 protein is CATSISGRSLMGATF. CDR3 DNA: TGTGCCACCAGCATAAGTGGGCGGTCCCTTATGGGAGCCACCTTC. The full variable domain, completed using reference TRBV15 and TRBJ1-2, is DAMVIQNPRYQVTQFGKPVTLSCSQTLNHNVMYWYQQKSSQAPKLLFHYYDKDFNNEADTPDNFQSRRPNTSFCFLDIRSPGLGDTAMYLCATSISGRSLMGATFGSGTRLTVV.

V usage is TRBV7-9 and J usage is TRBJ2-3; TRBD1 or TRBD2 may be the D gene (5 bases each). Germline-derived CDR1 and CDR2 are SEHNR and FQNEAQ (reference sequence). The CDR3 has 16 amino acids. Trimming pared 0 bases from V and 0 bases from J, leaving 10 bases between. The DNA of the CDR3 is TGTGCCAGCAGCTTAGCTTCGTGGGGGAGCACAGATACGCAGTATTTT. Translated, it gives CASSLASWGSTDTQYF.

This clone has just a few counts. V usage is TRBV5-5 and J usage is TRBJ2-1; D remains ambiguous. The CDR3 has 12 amino acids. From germline, CDR1 is SGHKS and CDR2 YYEKEE (reference sequence). The V end was cut by 4 bases, the J end by 6 bases, with 8 bases between. The CDR3 region has the DNA TGTGCCAGCAGCCAGGTCGGCAATGAGCAGTTCTTC. As protein: CASSQVGNEQFF.

The rearrangement joins TRBV30 to TRBJ2-5, with unresolved D. Germline V gives CDR1 GTSNPN, CDR2 SVGIG (reference sequence). The CDR3 has 14 residues. Between the trimmed V and J ends, which lost 0 bases and 1 base, there was a span of 9 bases. CDR3 residues: CAWSVGLTQETQYF. CDR3 coding DNA: TGTGCCTGGAGTGTAGGTCTAACCCAAGAGACCCAGTACTTC.

This chain uses TRBV6-5 with TRBJ2-3; D uncertain. Germline V gene sequence: CDR1 MNHEY, CDR2 SVGAGI. The CDR3 covers 15 residues. The CDR3 DNA reads as TGTGGCTCCAGAGATCCGCTGACGTGGACAGATACGCAGTATTTT. It yields the protein CGSRDPLTWTDTQYF.

The chain joins TRBV10-2 to TRBJ1-6; the match to TRBD1 covers 9 bases. Germline lookup yields CDR1 WSHSY and CDR2 SAAADI. V shed 8 bases, J shed 0 bases, and the junction held 8 bases outside the gene matches. The CDR3 consists of 17 residues. In DNA, the CDR3 is TGCGCCAGCGGGGGACAGGGCGATGTCTCCTATAATTCACCCCTCCACTTT. Translation: CASGGQGDVSYNSPLHF.

The chain recombines TRBV9 with TRBJ1-4; 7 bases line up with TRBD1. The CDR3 is 12 residues long. CDR1 is SGDLS, CDR2 YYNGEE, per germline. J was trimmed by 12 bases and V by 3 bases; bases with no gene match: 5. CDR3 nucleotides: TGTGCCAGCAGCGAGGGGACAGAAGAACTGTTTTTT. Translating it yields CASSEGTEELFF.

In this sample, this clone turned up a few times. The J gene is TRBJ2-7, the V gene TRBV5-4, with D perhaps matching TRBD2 (6 bases). In germline, CDR1 is SGHNT, CDR2 YYREEE (reference sequence). The CDR3 has 15 amino acids. Trimming stripped 0 bases from V and 2 bases from J, with 12 bases between. The CDR3 spells CASSLEPGLPYEQYF. The CDR3 nucleotides are TGTGCCAGCAGCTTGGAGCCGGGACTCCCCTACGAGCAGTACTTC.

The CDR3 region has the DNA TGTGCCATCAGTGGGTCCGGGGATTCACCCCTCCACTTT. Translated: CAISGSGDSPLHF. The rearrangement uses TRBV10-3 and TRBJ1-6; no reliable D call. CDR1 is ENHRY, CDR2 SYGVKD, per germline. Trimming stripped 4 bases from V and 8 bases from J, with 9 bases between. The CDR3 runs to 13 residues.

This clone was counted once. V and J are TRBV14 and TRBJ1-6, with 7 bases matching TRBD1. Germline CDR1 reads SGHDN; CDR2 reads FVKESK. The CDR3 is 13 amino acids. With V trimmed by 1 base and J by 10 bases, 1 base remained unmatched. The CDR3 loop is CASSQVGGSPLHF. CDR3 bases: TGTGCCAGCAGCCAAGTAGGGGGCTCACCCCTCCACTTT. The full variable domain, with the rest looked up from reference TRBV14 and TRBJ1-6, is EAGVTQFPSHSVIEKGQTVTLRCDPISGHDNLYWYRRVMGKEIKFLLHFVKESKQDESGMPNNRFLAERTGGTYSTLKVQPAELEDSGVYFCASSQVGGSPLHFGNGTRLTVT.

A note on this clone: The same CDR3 can be traced to other DNA sequences in this sample. The chain uses TRBV6-5 and TRBJ2-2, with D perhaps assigned TRBD1 or TRBD2 (6 bases each). Trimming cost V 2 bases and J 3 bases, with 7 bases left between them. CDR1 and CDR2 from the germline V gene are MNHEY and SVGAGI. The CDR3 runs 14 residues. CDR3 nucleotides: TGTGCCAGCAGTTACGGGGGGCACACCGGGGAGCTGTTTTTT. It encodes CASSYGGHTGELFF.

The chain couples TRBV6-2 or TRBV6-3 to TRBJ2-3; no firm D call. The V end was cut by 2 bases, the J end by 2 bases, with 11 bases between. Germline CDR1 and CDR2: MNHEY and SVGEGT. The CDR3 is 15 amino acids. The chain's CDR3 is CASSYANWPTDTQYF. The DNA of the CDR3 is TGTGCCAGCAGTTACGCGAACTGGCCCACAGATACGCAGTATTTT.

The chain is built from TRBV30 and TRBJ1-2; a possible D gene is TRBD1 (6 bases). This CDR3 contains 13 residues. The V end was cut by 2 bases, the J end by 3 bases, with 10 bases between. CDR1 is GTSNPN, CDR2 SVGIG, per germline (reference sequence). The CDR3 here is CAWSRGDDYGYTF. The CDR3 nucleotides read TGTGCCTGGAGTAGGGGGGATGACTATGGCTACACCTTC.

This chain uses TRBV5-1 with TRBJ1-6; D perhaps matches TRBD1 (5 bases). V dropped 4 bases and J dropped 6 bases, with 11 bases sitting between them. There are 14 residues in the CDR3. Looked up from germline, CDR1 is SGHRS and CDR2 is YFSETQ. The chain's CDR3 is CASSPGTVNSPLHF. In DNA form, the CDR3 reads TGCGCCAGCAGCCCCGGGACGGTTAATTCACCCCTCCACTTT. Supplemented by reference TRBV5-1 and TRBJ1-6, the full variable domain reads KAGVTQTPRYLIKTRGQQVTLSCSPISGHRSVSWYQQTPGQGLQFLFEYFSETQRNKGNFPGRFSGRQFSNSRSEMNVSTLELGDSALYLCASSPGTVNSPLHFGNGTRLTVT.

The chain couples TRBV5-4 to TRBJ2-5, with D possibly matching TRBD2 (6 bases). Germline CDR1 reads SGHNT; CDR2 reads YYREEE (reference sequence). The CDR3 sequence is 14 residues long. Trimming pared 0 bases from V and 3 bases from J, leaving 9 bases between. The CDR3 loop is CASSLGPGEETQYF. The DNA of the CDR3 is TGTGCCAGCAGCTTGGGGCCGGGGGAAGAGACCCAGTACTTC.

This chain connects TRBV6-2 or TRBV6-3 to TRBJ1-5; TRBD1 matches 10 bases. CDR3 size: 16 residues. Germline V gene lookup returns CDR1 MNHEY and CDR2 SVGEGT. With V trimmed by 6 bases and J by 4 bases, 9 bases remained unmatched. The DNA of the CDR3 is TGTGCCAGCAGCCCCGACAGGGGGCGGGTTAATCAGCCCCAGCATTTT. Translation: CASSPDRGRVNQPQHF.

V usage is TRBV5-4 and J usage is TRBJ2-5; D perhaps matches TRBD2 (5 bases). CDR1 is SGHNT, CDR2 YYREEE, per germline (reference sequence). V shed 4 bases and J shed 5 bases, with 21 bases lying between them. The CDR3 runs to 16 residues. The CDR3 nucleotides read TGTGCCAGCAGCAGCATGGTGGCGGGTGGTGAGGAGACCCAGTACTTC. This encodes CASSSMVAGGEETQYF.

The genes are TRBV18 and TRBJ1-6; TRBD1 agrees at 10 bases. This CDR3 spans 14 amino acids. Germline lookup yields CDR1 KGHSH and CDR2 LQKENI. After removal of 8 bases from V and 8 bases from J, the junction contained 6 bases not matched to a gene. Written as DNA, the CDR3 is TGTGCCAGCAAGCCCGGGACAGGGGATTCACCCCTCCACTTT. Translated: CASKPGTGDSPLHF.

V is TRBV9 and J is TRBJ1-2; D unclear. CDR1 and CDR2 from the germline V gene are SGDLS and YYNGEE. Trimming took 3 bases from V and 4 from J, leaving 10 bases between them. The CDR3 extends over 13 amino acids. Here the CDR3 reads CASSAGKAYGYTF. The CDR3 nucleotides are TGTGCCAGCAGCGCTGGGAAGGCCTATGGCTACACCTTC.

The genes are TRBV7-9 and TRBJ2-7; D not certain. V shed 0 bases and J shed 5 bases, with 14 bases lying between them. The germline V gene has CDR1 SEHNR and CDR2 FQNEAQ (reference sequence). CDR3 length equals 15 residues. CDR3 amino acids: CASSLARTGDHEQYF. The CDR3 coding sequence is TGTGCCAGCAGCTTAGCGAGGACGGGCGACCACGAGCAGTACTTC. The entire variable domain, with the rest obtained from reference TRBV7-9 and TRBJ2-7, is as follows: DTGVSQNPRHKITKRGQNVTFRCDPISEHNRLYWYRQTLGQGPEFLTYFQNEAQLEKSRLLSDRFSAERPKGSFSTLEIQRTEQGDSAMYLCASSLARTGDHEQYFGPGTRLTVT.

The rearrangement joins TRBV28 to TRBJ2-7, with D possibly TRBD2 on 7 matching bases. With 5 bases removed from V and 2 bases from J, the gap between germline ends came to 13 bases. The CDR3 length is 14 residues. CDR1 is MDHEN, CDR2 SYDVKM, per germline. This chain's CDR3 is CASSLGGLAYEQYF. CDR3 sequence (DNA): TGTGCCAGCAGTCTGGGGGGGCTTGCCTACGAGCAGTACTTC.